These 27 T cell receptor beta chains originate from one sample sequenced in a study of identical twins. One entry per CDR3 protein, called by TCRdb with MiXCR from the 5' RACE reads. The table shows about 690,000 distinct CDR3 sequences, with 21% occurring only once. This sample was shared with a second study, whose subject was T cells expressing NK-cell markers.

Sample: PBMCs. Every receptor here comes from a woman between 18 and 29 years old in good health.

Concerning this clonotype itself: Compared with germline, one end of the junction differs, possibly owing to a read error. The rearrangement uses TRBV6-2 or TRBV6-3 and TRBJ2-2; D remains unclear. The CDR3 sequence is 14 residues long. Germline V gene lookup returns CDR1 MNHEY and CDR2 SVGEGT. The CDR3 nucleotides are TGTGCCAGCAGGGTTTTGAGGAACAGCGGGGAGCTGTTTTTT. The encoded protein is CASRVLRNSGELFF.

Many counts were recorded for this clonotype. The chain carries TRBV20-1 and TRBJ2-2, with D unclear. The V gene's germline CDR1 is DFQATT and CDR2 SNEGSKA (reference sequence). Between the trimmed V and J ends, which lost 0 bases and 3 bases, there was a span of 8 bases. This CDR3 spans 14 amino acids. The CDR3 nucleotides read TGCAGTGCTAGAGAATCCGGAGACACCGGGGAGCTGTTTTTT. This gives the protein CSARESGDTGELFF.

This clonotype showed up just a few times. V and J are TRBV7-6 and TRBJ2-7; D unclear. Trimming cost V 5 bases and J 3 bases, with 20 bases left between them. The CDR3 covers 16 residues. Germline V gene lookup returns CDR1 SGHVS and CDR2 FNYEAQ. CDR3 coding DNA: TGTGCCAGCAGCCTTCTTATAGGTTCCACGGACTACGAGCAGTACTTC. As protein: CASSLLIGSTDYEQYF.

The chain carries TRBV9 and TRBJ2-1, with 8 bases lining up with TRBD2. This CDR3 is built from 14 residues. Germline lookup yields CDR1 SGDLS and CDR2 YYNGEE. With V trimmed by 3 bases and J by 5 bases, 4 bases remained unmatched. CDR3 sequence (DNA): TGTGCCAGCAGCGATAGCGGGGTGAACAATGAGCAGTTCTTC. This gives the protein CASSDSGVNNEQFF.

This clonotype was seen repeatedly, ten times or more. J is TRBJ1-1 and V is TRBV12-3 or TRBV12-4; no definite D call. The CDR3 sequence is 13 residues long. V lost 3 bases to trimming and J lost 8 bases, with 13 bases between them. This CDR3 is CASSFGISGEAFF. The CDR3 nucleotides are TGTGCCAGCAGTTTTGGTATTTCCGGAGAAGCTTTCTTT.

The V gene is TRBV9, the J gene TRBJ2-7, with D perhaps matching TRBD2 (5 bases). From germline, CDR1 is SGDLS and CDR2 YYNGEE. This CDR3 has 14 amino acids. V was pared by 4 bases and J by 3 bases, with 14 bases between. The CDR3 DNA follows: TGTGCCAGCAGCCCCCCGGGGAGCAACTACGAGCAGTACTTC. The encoded protein is CASSPPGSNYEQYF.

The CDR3 here is CASSPGLVNTQYF. The CDR3 coding sequence is TGTGCCAGCAGCCCCGGGTTGGTCAATACGCAGTATTTT. The chain employs TRBV12-3 or TRBV12-4 and TRBJ2-3; the D is unclear. The V end was cut by 6 bases, the J end by 7 bases, with 14 bases between. CDR3 length: 13 residues.

This clonotype has ten or more counts. The chain has TRBV4-1 and TRBJ2-7, with TRBD1 matching 9 bases. CDR1 is MGHRA, CDR2 YSYEKL, per germline. The CDR3 is made up of 15 amino acids. Trimming took 1 base from V and 3 from J; bases not matched to a gene: 4. CDR3 region: CASSQGGTGIYEQYF. The CDR3 DNA is TGCGCCAGCAGCCAAGGTGGGACAGGGATCTACGAGCAGTACTTC.

The V and J genes are TRBV27 and TRBJ2-1; TRBD2 matches at 8 bases. This CDR3 has 14 amino acids. Germline CDR1 and CDR2: MNHEY and SMNVEV (reference sequence). V was pared by 6 bases and J by 10 bases, with 11 bases of the junction left unmatched. The CDR3 here is CASRTHGGGLEQFF. In DNA, the CDR3 is TGTGCCAGCAGAACTCACGGCGGGGGGCTCGAGCAGTTCTTC.

The chain employs TRBV27 and TRBJ2-2, with D unresolved. V dropped 8 bases and J dropped 2 bases, with 21 bases sitting between them. CDR1 and CDR2 from the germline V gene are MNHEY and SMNVEV (reference sequence). The CDR3 contains 17 residues. CDR3 nucleotides: TGTGCCAGCGGCCCTGGCGGTACCCGACAAAACACCGGGGAGCTGTTTTTT. It codes for CASGPGGTRQNTGELFF.

This clonotype was detected a few times. This chain connects TRBV7-9 to TRBJ2-3, with D possibly TRBD1 on 7 matching bases. CDR1 is SEHNR, CDR2 FQNEAQ, per germline (reference sequence). Trimming took off 5 bases at V and 1 base at J, with 19 bases between the two ends. CDR3 length: 17 residues. This CDR3 is CASSLQSRGAGTDTQYF. DNA for the CDR3: TGTGCCAGCAGCCTACAAAGCAGGGGGGCGGGCACAGATACGCAGTATTTT. The entire variable domain, with the rest obtained from reference TRBV7-9 and TRBJ2-3, is as follows: DTGVSQNPRHKITKRGQNVTFRCDPISEHNRLYWYRQTLGQGPEFLTYFQNEAQLEKSRLLSDRFSAERPKGSFSTLEIQRTEQGDSAMYLCASSLQSRGAGTDTQYFGPGTRLTVL.

The chain is built from TRBV10-3 and TRBJ2-7, with D perhaps assigned TRBD1 or TRBD2 (5 bases each). The germline V gene encodes CDR1 ENHRY and CDR2 SYGVKD. Trimming stripped 6 bases from V and 2 bases from J, with 11 bases between. This CDR3 has 13 amino acids. The CDR3 region is CAIRVTAAYEQYF. CDR3 DNA: TGTGCCATCAGAGTGACAGCGGCCTACGAGCAGTACTTC.

This clonotype has more than one count but fewer than ten. V and J are TRBV19 and TRBJ2-1; the match to TRBD1 covers 9 bases. Unmatched junction bases numbered 17, after V lost 3 bases and J lost 8 bases. The CDR3 has 18 amino acids. Per germline, CDR1 LNHDA and CDR2 SQIVND (reference sequence). The CDR3 DNA follows: TGTGCCAGTAGTATCCCTGGAACCCCGGGACAGGGAATGGATGAGCAGTTCTTC. Amino acids: CASSIPGTPGQGMDEQFF.

This clonotype came up a few times. V gene TRBV12-3 or TRBV12-4 combines with J gene TRBJ1-2; D is undetermined. The V end was cut by 4 bases, the J end by 8 bases, with 14 bases between. This CDR3 has 13 amino acids. DNA for the CDR3: TGTGCCAGCAGTTCCTCGCGGGCTGGGGGCTACACCTTC. It is translated as CASSSSRAGGYTF.

The chain employs TRBV20-1 and TRBJ2-1; D perhaps matches TRBD1 (6 bases). CDR3 length: 13 residues. Trimming left V 8 bases short and J 7 bases short, with 18 bases between. Germline-derived CDR1 and CDR2 are DFQATT and SNEGSKA (reference sequence). The CDR3 DNA reads TGCAGTCCTCCTTGGACAGACGAGAATGAGCAGTTCTTC. It specifies CSPPWTDENEQFF.

The chain recombines TRBV6-5 with TRBJ2-1; 15 bases line up with TRBD2. Germline V gives CDR1 MNHEY, CDR2 SVGAGI. The CDR3 sequence is 15 residues long. V gave up 2 bases and J gave up 10 bases; unmatched junction bases: 3. CDR3 nucleotide sequence: TGTGCCAGCAGTTACCCGGGACTAGCGGGGGGAGAGCAGTTCTTC. Its translation: CASSYPGLAGGEQFF.

There are a few counts of this clonotype. At one end the junction does not follow the germline gene, possibly because of a read error. The V and J genes are TRBV3-1 and TRBJ2-1, with no clear D. CDR3 size: 14 residues. Germline loops: CDR1 LGHDT, CDR2 YNNKEL (reference sequence). As DNA, the CDR3 is TGTGCCAGCACCCAAGGTCCAGGTCTCAATGAGCAGTTCTTC. This codes for CASTQGPGLNEQFF.

This chain links TRBV10-2 with TRBJ2-2, with D uncertain. V dropped 7 bases and J dropped 5 bases, with 8 bases sitting between them. The germline V gene encodes CDR1 WSHSY and CDR2 SAAADI. The CDR3 is 12 amino acids. The CDR3 DNA reads TGCGCCAGCATTGCGTGGACCGGGGAGCTGTTTTTT. Protein sequence: CASIAWTGELFF.

This clonotype turned up a few times. The V gene is TRBV5-1, the J gene TRBJ2-7, with D perhaps TRBD1 (6 bases). V was pared by 3 bases and J by 8 bases, with 24 bases between. CDR1 and CDR2 from the germline V gene are SGHRS and YFSETQ. The CDR3 runs to 16 residues. CDR3: CASSSQAGAYPGQQYF. CDR3 nucleotides: TGCGCCAGCAGCTCCCAAGCAGGGGCTTATCCGGGACAGCAGTACTTC. Using reference TRBV5-1 and TRBJ2-7 for the parts outside the CDR3, the full variable domain is KAGVTQTPRYLIKTRGQQVTLSCSPISGHRSVSWYQQTPGQGLQFLFEYFSETQRNKGNFPGRFSGRQFSNSRSEMNVSTLELGDSALYLCASSSQAGAYPGQQYFGPGTRLTVT.

This clonotype was observed a few times. This rearrangement joins TRBV7-8 to TRBJ2-1; 7 bases align to TRBD2. Germline assignment: CDR1 SGHVS and CDR2 FQNEAQ. This CDR3 region has 15 residues. V shed 5 bases and J 4 bases; nucleotides not matched to a gene: 8. The CDR3 sequence: CASSPFAGVYNEQFF. The CDR3 coding sequence is TGTGCCAGCAGCCCCTTTGCGGGGGTATACAATGAGCAGTTCTTC.

The V and J genes are TRBV20-1 and TRBJ2-7; TRBD1 matches 8 bases. V trimming: 4 bases; J trimming: 7 bases; junction bases outside the gene matches: 9. Germline loops: CDR1 DFQATT, CDR2 SNEGSKA (reference sequence). CDR3 size: 13 residues. CDR3 DNA: TGCAGTGCTACAACGGACAGGGCGAAGGAGCAGTACTTC. Its protein is CSATTDRAKEQYF.

This clonotype has more than one count but fewer than ten. This chain connects TRBV20-1 to TRBJ1-6; D uncertain. The V gene lost 3 bases and the J gene lost 8 bases, with 20 bases spanning the gap. The CDR3 contains 16 residues. CDR1 and CDR2 from the germline V gene are DFQATT and SNEGSKA (reference sequence). The CDR3 spells CSARGWLGSGDSPLHF. The CDR3 DNA reads TGCAGTGCTAGGGGTTGGTTAGGGTCGGGCGATTCACCCCTCCACTTT.

The CDR3 DNA follows: TGCAGTGCTAGAGTTCCTAGGCTCAGAGAGACCCAGTACTTC. It translates to CSARVPRLRETQYF. The chain employs TRBV20-1 and TRBJ2-5; D is unclear. Germline V gene sequence: CDR1 DFQATT, CDR2 SNEGSKA (reference sequence). The CDR3 consists of 14 residues. Trimming took off 1 base at V and 4 bases at J, with 13 bases between the two ends.

This clonotype was counted between two and nine times. The CDR3 bases are TGTGCCAGCAGTTACTCGAACAACTATGGCTACACCTTC. Amino acids: CASSYSNNYGYTF. The chain combines TRBV6-5 with TRBJ1-2; D is unresolved. CDR3 length: 13 amino acids. V dropped 0 bases and J dropped 2 bases, with 4 bases sitting between them. CDR1 and CDR2 from the germline V gene are MNHEY and SVGAGI.

This clonotype was seen a few times. The J gene is TRBJ1-5, the V gene TRBV20-1, with a weak D call TRBD1 (5 bases). The CDR3 is made up of 13 amino acids. Between the trimmed V and J ends, which lost 1 base and 2 bases, there was a span of 6 bases. CDR1 is DFQATT and CDR2 is SNEGSKA in the germline V gene (reference sequence). In DNA, the CDR3 is TGCAGTGCTAGAGCGGGGGGCAATCAGCCCCAGCATTTT. Translated, it gives CSARAGGNQPQHF.

There are a few counts of this clonotype. V and J are TRBV6-1 and TRBJ2-5; 10 bases are a match to TRBD1. The V gene end was trimmed by 5 bases and the J gene end by 3 bases; junction bases not matched to a gene: 6. This CDR3 is 15 amino acids long. Germline V gives CDR1 MNHNS, CDR2 SASEGT. CDR3 sequence: CASSRTGTGEETQYF. As DNA, the CDR3 is TGTGCCAGCAGTCGTACCGGGACAGGGGAAGAGACCCAGTACTTC.

The sample holds a few counts of this clonotype. V usage is TRBV10-3 and J usage is TRBJ2-7, with 11 positions matching TRBD2. The J segment lost 6 bases and the V segment lost 10 bases, leaving 5 bases of the junction unmatched. This CDR3 is built from 12 residues. Germline V gene lookup returns CDR1 ENHRY and CDR2 SYGVKD. CDR3 amino acids: CATTSGDSEQYF. DNA for the CDR3: TGTGCCACGACTAGCGGGGATTCCGAGCAGTACTTC.